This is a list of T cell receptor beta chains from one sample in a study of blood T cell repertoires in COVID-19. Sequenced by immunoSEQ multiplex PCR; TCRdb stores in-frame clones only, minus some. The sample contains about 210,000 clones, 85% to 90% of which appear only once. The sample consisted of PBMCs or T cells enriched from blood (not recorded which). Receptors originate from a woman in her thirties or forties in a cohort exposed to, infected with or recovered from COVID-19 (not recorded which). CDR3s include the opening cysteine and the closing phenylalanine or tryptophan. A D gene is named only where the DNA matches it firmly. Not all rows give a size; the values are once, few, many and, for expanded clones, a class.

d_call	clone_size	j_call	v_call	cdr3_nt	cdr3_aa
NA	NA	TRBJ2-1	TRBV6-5	TGTGCCAGCAGTTACCCGGGGAGCTCCTACAATGAGCAGTTCTTC	CASSYPGSSYNEQFF
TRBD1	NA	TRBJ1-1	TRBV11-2	TGTGCCAGCAGCTATCGTCCCGGGACAGAGAACACTGAAGCTTTCTTT	CASSYRPGTENTEAFF
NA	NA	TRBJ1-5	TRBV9	TGTGCCAGCAGCGTATACAGTACCAATCAGCCCCAGCATTTT	CASSVYSTNQPQHF
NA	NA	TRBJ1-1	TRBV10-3	TGTGCCATCAGTGAGTGGGGGACACAGAACACTGAAGCTTTCTTT	CAISEWGTQNTEAFF
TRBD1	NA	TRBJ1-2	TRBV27	TGTGCCAGCAGACCACAGGGGAAAGGCTACACCTTC	CASRPQGKGYTF
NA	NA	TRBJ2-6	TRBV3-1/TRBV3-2	TGTGCCAGCAGCCTACGAAAGGGGGCTGGGGCCAACGTCCTGACTTTC	CASSLRKGAGANVLTF
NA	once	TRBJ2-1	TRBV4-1	TGCGCCAGCAGCCCCACGTCGGGAGAGCAGTTCTTC	CASSPTSGEQFF
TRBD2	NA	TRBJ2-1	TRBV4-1	TGCGCCAGCAGCCAAGAACTTCCCATCGGGAGGAGTATGGATGAGCAGTTCTTC	CASSQELPIGRSMDEQFF
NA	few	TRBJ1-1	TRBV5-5	TGTGCCAGCAGCTGGGGGACTCAGGAAGCTTTCTTT	CASSWGTQEAFF
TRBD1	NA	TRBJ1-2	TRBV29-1	TGCAGCGTAACACCGGTGGGACAGGGTTCTTCTGGCTACACCTTC	CSVTPVGQGSSGYTF
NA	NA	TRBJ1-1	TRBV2	TGTGCCAGCAGTGAGGGGCGGTCTGAAGCTTTCTTT	CASSEGRSEAFF
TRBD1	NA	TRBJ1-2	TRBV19	TGTGCCAGTAGTTCTCTCGACCCTACAGGGGTCGGCTACACCTTC	CASSSLDPTGVGYTF
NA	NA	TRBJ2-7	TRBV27	TGTGCCAGCAGTCCCAGGGCGGGGTACTACGAGCAGTACTTC	CASSPRAGYYEQYF
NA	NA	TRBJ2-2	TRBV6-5	TGTGCCAGCAGTTCCCAGACAGTCAACACCGGGGAGCTGTTTTTT	CASSSQTVNTGELFF
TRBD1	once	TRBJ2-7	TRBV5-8	TGTGCCAGCAGCCTAGGGGACAGGCGCTCCTACGAGCAGTACTTC	CASSLGDRRSYEQYF
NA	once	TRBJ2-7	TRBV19	TGTGCCAGTAGTATTACAGCACTCTCGGCGTACGAGCAGTACTTC	CASSITALSAYEQYF
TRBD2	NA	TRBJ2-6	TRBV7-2	TGTGCCAGCAGCTTAGCGGCTAGCGGGAGCTCTGGGGCCAACGTCCTGACTTTC	CASSLAASGSSGANVLTF
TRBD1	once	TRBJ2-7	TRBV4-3	TGCGCCAGCAGCCAAGCGGGGACAGGCGCCTACGAGCAGTACTTC	CASSQAGTGAYEQYF
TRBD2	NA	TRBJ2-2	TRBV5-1	TGCGCCAGCAGCTTGCGGGGGGTGGAGAACACCGGGGAGCTGTTTTTT	CASSLRGVENTGELFF
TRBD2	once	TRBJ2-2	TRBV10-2	TGCGCCAGCAGTATCGCCCTAGCGGGGGGGTTGAACACCGGGGAGCTGTTTTTT	CASSIALAGGLNTGELFF
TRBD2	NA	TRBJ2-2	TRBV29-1	TGCAGCGTTTTCATAGCGGGAGGGTGGACCGGGGAGCTGTTTTTT	CSVFIAGGWTGELFF
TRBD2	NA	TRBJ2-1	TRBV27	TGTGCCAGCAGTTTAGGGGCGGGGGGATTCAATGAGCAGTTCTTC	CASSLGAGGFNEQFF
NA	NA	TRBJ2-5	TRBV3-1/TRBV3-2	TGTGCCAGCAGCCCCCTGTTTGGGCTAGAGACCCAGTACTTC	CASSPLFGLETQYF
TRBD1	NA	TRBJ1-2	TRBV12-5	TGTGCTAGTGGTTTGAGGGGACAGGGAGACTACACCTTC	CASGLRGQGDYTF
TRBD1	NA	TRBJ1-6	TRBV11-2	TGTGCCAGCAGCTCGCGGACAGGGGATAGGGTCTATAATTCACCCCTCCACTTT	CASSSRTGDRVYNSPLHF
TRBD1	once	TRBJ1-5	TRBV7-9	TGTGCCAGCGGAACAGGGGAACCCCAGCATTTT	CASGTGEPQHF
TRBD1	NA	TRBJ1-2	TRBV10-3	TGTGCCATCACTCCGACAGGGAATGACGGCTACACCTTC	CAITPTGNDGYTF
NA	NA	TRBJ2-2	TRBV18	TGTGCCAGCTCACCGGGAGGCGGGGAGCTGTTTTTT	CASSPGGGELFF
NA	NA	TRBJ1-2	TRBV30	TGTGCCTGGCACGGGGGAGGGTATGGCTACACCTTC	CAWHGGGYGYTF
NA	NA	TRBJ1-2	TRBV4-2	TGTGCCAGCAGCCAAGAGGTCAGGTACTATGGCTACACCTTC	CASSQEVRYYGYTF
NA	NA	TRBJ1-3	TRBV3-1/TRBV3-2	TGTGCCAGCAGCCAAATGCCAGGGAACTCTGGAAACACCATATATTTT	CASSQMPGNSGNTIYF
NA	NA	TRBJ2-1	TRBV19	TGTGCCAGTAGTATTGGCCGAGGGATTAACAATGAGCAGTTCTTC	CASSIGRGINNEQFF
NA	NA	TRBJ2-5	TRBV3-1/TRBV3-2	TGTGCCAGCAGCCAAGCCTCCAAGCGGTACCAAGAGACCCAGTACTTC	CASSQASKRYQETQYF
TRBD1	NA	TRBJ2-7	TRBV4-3	TGCGCCAGCAGCCTTGGAACAGGGGTCTTCTACGAGCAGTACTTC	CASSLGTGVFYEQYF
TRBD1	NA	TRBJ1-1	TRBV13	TGTGCCAGCAGCACTCGACAGGGGGACACTGAAGCTTTCTTT	CASSTRQGDTEAFF
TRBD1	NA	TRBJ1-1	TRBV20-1	TGCAGTGCCCCCGGAGGGGGCGAAGCTTTCTTT	CSAPGGGEAFF
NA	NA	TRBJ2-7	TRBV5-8	TGTGCCAGCAGGACCCGGGACAACCCCTACGAGCAGTACTTC	CASRTRDNPYEQYF
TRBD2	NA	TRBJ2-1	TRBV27	TGTGCCAGCAGTTTAGGATTGCTAGCGGGACCCTACAATGAGCAGTTCTTC	CASSLGLLAGPYNEQFF
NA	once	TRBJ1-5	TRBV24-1	TGTGCCACCAGTGATCCATCCCATGGAGCCAGCAATCAGCCCCAGCATTTT	CATSDPSHGASNQPQHF
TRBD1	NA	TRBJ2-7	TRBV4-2	TGTGCCAGCAGCCTGAGATCGACAGGGTTCGAGCAGTACTTC	CASSLRSTGFEQYF
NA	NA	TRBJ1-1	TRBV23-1	TGCGCCAGCAGTCAAGGAGGTCCGAACACTGAAGCTTTCTTT	CASSQGGPNTEAFF
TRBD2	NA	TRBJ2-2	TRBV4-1	TGCGCCAGCAGCCAAGACGGTTCGGGTCTAGCGGGACTTACCGGGGAGCTGTTTTTT	CASSQDGSGLAGLTGELFF
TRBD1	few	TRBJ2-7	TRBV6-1	TGTGCCAGCAGTGACAGGGGGCCCAACTACGAGCAGTACTTC	CASSDRGPNYEQYF
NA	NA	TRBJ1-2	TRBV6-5	TGTGCCAGCAGCCCCGACAGGTCCCCTGGCTACACCTTC	CASSPDRSPGYTF
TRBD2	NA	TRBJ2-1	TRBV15	TGTGCCACCAGCGCCCCTGGTGCGGGAGCGGGAGAGCAGTTCTTC	CATSAPGAGAGEQFF
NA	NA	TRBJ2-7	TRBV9	TGTGCCAGCAGTACTGAGGCGGGGGCTGCCTACGAGCAGTACTTC	CASSTEAGAAYEQYF
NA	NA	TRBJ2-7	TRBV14	TGTGCCAGCAGCCAAGCTCGGGATTGGTCCTACGAGCAGTACTTC	CASSQARDWSYEQYF
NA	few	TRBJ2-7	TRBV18	TGTGCCAGCTCATTGTCCGGTACCTACGAGCAGTACTTC	CASSLSGTYEQYF
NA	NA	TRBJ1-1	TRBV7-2	TGTGCCAGCAGCGTACAGGGTGGGACTGAAGCTTTCTTT	CASSVQGGTEAFF
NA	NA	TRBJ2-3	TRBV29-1	TGCAGCGCGGGAGGGGGCGCGATCGCAGATACGCAGTATTTT	CSAGGGAIADTQYF
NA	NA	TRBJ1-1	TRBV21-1	TGTGCCAGCAGCAAATGGGAGTCGGGTGAAGCTTTCTTT	CASSKWESGEAFF
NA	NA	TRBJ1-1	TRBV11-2	TGTGCCAGCAGCTTGTACCAGGGGACTGAAGCTTTCTTT	CASSLYQGTEAFF